Reported below is one T cell receptor beta chain. In this sample, this clonotype turned up a few times. What this receptor recognizes is not known. There are no base qualities to consult, and no much larger clone falls within one base. The data originate from a study of patients and donors after allogeneic stem cell transplantation (dated by TCRdb to the early 2020s). The CDR3 measures 12 amino acids from cysteine to phenylalanine. Of the read, only the CDR3 DNA is kept; its 36 bases are in frame from base 1. CDR1 and CDR2 (SGHRS, YFSETQ) derive from the germline V gene. V loses 0 bases, J loses 6 bases, and the germline ends lie 6 bases apart. The library was made by RT-PCR. TCRdb records NextSeq 550 as the sequencer. TCRdb handled the public reads itself, with Q25 trimming in fastp and clone calling in MiXCR, and kept productive beta chains. Each record represents a unique CDR3 protein, reported with the most common genes and DNA among its rows. The sample profile shows about 210,000 distinct CDR3 sequences; 38% of them were found once. Together, the top ten hold approximately 10% of the sample.

This TCR was sampled from a human donor who was either an allogeneic HSCT recipient or a stem cell or donor lymphocyte infusion donor (not recorded which). It is not recorded whose cells these are; they may come from a transplant donor. The chain links TRBV5-1 with TRBJ1-2, with the D gene not confidently named. Sequencing input: blood, either unsorted or a sorted T cell fraction (not recorded which). The CDR3 protein sequence reads: CASSLDVNGYTF. The bases read TGCGCCAGCAGCTTGGATGTAAATGGCTACACCTTC.